These 27 T cell receptor beta chains share one sample of origin, sequenced in a study of T cells in Graves' hyperthyroidism and ophthalmopathy. The TCR beta CDR3 regions underwent amplification using RNA transcripts as the source. The primer set for the first-round RT-PCR of the TCR CDR3 was HTBI. MiXCR, applied by TCRdb to the multiplex PCR reads, yields one record per CDR3 protein. The table shows a few hundred thousand distinct CDR3 sequences, with 15% occurring only once. Sequencing input: blood. The source is a woman aged 25 to 45 with Graves' hyperthyroidism.

This clonotype showed up many times. The genes are TRBV20-1 and TRBJ2-7, with TRBD2 identical over 7 bases. Looked up from germline, CDR1 is DFQATT and CDR2 is SNEGSKA (reference sequence). Trimming at V came to 0 bases and at J to 2 bases, leaving 16 bases not matched to a gene. The CDR3 length is 18 residues. CDR3 residues: CSARDLQRRLAATYEQYF. The CDR3 DNA sequence: TGCAGTGCTAGAGACCTTCAAAGGAGGCTAGCGGCTACCTACGAGCAGTACTTC.

At least ten counts were recorded for this clonotype. The rearrangement joins TRBV12-3 or TRBV12-4 to TRBJ1-1; the D gene is possibly TRBD1 (6 bases). This CDR3 is 15 amino acids long. Trimming removed 5 bases from V and 1 base from J, with 14 bases in between. The CDR3 sequence: CASSPSGGPNTEAFF. The CDR3 nucleotides are TGTGCCAGCAGTCCCTCGGGGGGCCCGAACACTGAAGCTTTCTTT.

This rearrangement joins TRBV3-1 to TRBJ2-2; 11 positions agree with TRBD2. The CDR3 extends over 17 amino acids. J was trimmed by 2 bases and V by 1 base; bases with no gene match: 3. Germline CDR1 LGHDT, CDR2 YNNKEL (reference sequence). The DNA for the CDR3 is TGTGCCAGCAGCCAAGGACTAGCGGGAAGAAACACCGGGGAGCTGTTTTTT. It specifies CASSQGLAGRNTGELFF.

Only a few counts were recorded for this clonotype. The chain carries TRBV3-1 and TRBJ2-3; D not certain. This CDR3 is built from 16 residues. CDR1 is LGHDT, CDR2 YNNKEL, per germline (reference sequence). V dropped 5 bases and J dropped 0 bases, with 15 bases sitting between them. Written as DNA, the CDR3 is TGTGCCAGCAGCTTGGCTGTGGTTCCTAGCACAGATACGCAGTATTTT. It is translated as CASSLAVVPSTDTQYF.

In its sample, this clonotype was seen a few times. The J gene is TRBJ1-2, the V gene TRBV5-6; D not certain. V was cut by 4 bases and J by 4 bases, with 14 bases left in between. The CDR3 runs to 14 residues. CDR1 and CDR2 from the germline V gene are SGHDT and YYEEEE. CDR3: CASSPPKGGYGYTF. The CDR3 nucleotides are TGTGCCAGCAGCCCGCCGAAGGGTGGCTATGGCTACACCTTC.

This clonotype was counted at least ten times. This chain links TRBV7-2 with TRBJ2-3; 8 bases match TRBD2. This CDR3 comprises 15 residues. Trimming cost V 5 bases and J 3 bases; bases outside gene matches: 7. The germline CDR1 and CDR2 sequences are SGHTA and FQGNSA. In DNA form, the CDR3 reads TGTGCCAGCAGCGCCCCGGGACTAGTTACAGATACGCAGTATTTT. As protein: CASSAPGLVTDTQYF.

The CDR3 sequence: CASSQGSGSDETQYF. Written as DNA, the CDR3 is TGTGCCAGCAGCCAAGGCAGCGGGAGCGATGAGACCCAGTACTTC. This chain connects TRBV4-2 to TRBJ2-5; 8 nucleotides agree with TRBD2. Germline trimming cut 1 base from V and 5 bases from J; bases unmatched to any gene: 6. The CDR3 length is 15 residues. Germline loops: CDR1 LGHNA, CDR2 YNFKEQ.

V usage is TRBV19 and J usage is TRBJ2-1; 12 nucleotides line up with TRBD2. Germline V CDR1 and CDR2: LNHDA, SQIVND (reference sequence). The trim removed 6 bases at V and 5 bases at J, leaving 8 bases unmatched. The CDR3 contains 16 residues. CDR3 nucleotides: TGTGCCAGTAGCCTAGCGGGAGGGCCTTGGGACAATGAGCAGTTCTTC. Translation gives CASSLAGGPWDNEQFF.

The CDR3 bases are TGTGCCAGCAGCCGGGGTCTGGAGCAGTTCTTC. Translated: CASSRGLEQFF. This sequence joins TRBV6-1 and TRBJ2-1; D perhaps matches TRBD2 (5 bases). V dropped 6 bases and J dropped 10 bases, with 10 bases sitting between them. Germline V gene sequence: CDR1 MNHNS, CDR2 SASEGT. The CDR3 runs to 11 residues.

This sequence joins TRBV20-1 and TRBJ2-2, with 7 positions matching TRBD1. J was trimmed by 7 bases and V by 1 base; bases with no gene match: 12. The CDR3 has 16 residues. CDR1 is DFQATT, CDR2 SNEGSKA, per germline (reference sequence). CDR3 sequence (DNA): TGCAGTGCTAGAGTTCCCTTCGGGACAGCTAGCGGGGAGCTGTTTTTT. Its translation is CSARVPFGTASGELFF.

This chain joins TRBV5-1 and TRBJ1-3; no clear D gene. Deletions cut 0 bases from V and 0 bases from J, with 7 bases between. Germline loops: CDR1 SGHRS, CDR2 YFSETQ. This CDR3 is built from 15 residues. The CDR3 reads CASSLDGDSGNTIYF. The CDR3 nucleotides read TGCGCCAGCAGCTTGGACGGAGACTCTGGAAACACCATATATTTT.

This clonotype showed up many times. This chain joins TRBV30 and TRBJ2-7; D could derive from TRBD1 or TRBD2 (6 bases each). V gave up 2 bases and J gave up 5 bases, with 7 bases separating them. CDR3 length: 11 residues. Germline V gives CDR1 GTSNPN, CDR2 SVGIG (reference sequence). The CDR3 reads CAWSRGDEQYF. Written as DNA, the CDR3 is TGTGCCTGGAGTAGGGGGGACGAGCAGTACTTC.

This clonotype occurred many times. V and J are TRBV20-1 and TRBJ2-5; the D gene is possibly TRBD2 (6 bases). Deletions cut 6 bases from V and 1 base from J, with 15 bases between. This CDR3 is 14 amino acids long. Germline loops: CDR1 DFQATT, CDR2 SNEGSKA (reference sequence). CDR3 sequence reads: CSADSGTGQETQYF. CDR3 bases: TGCAGTGCGGATTCCGGGACTGGCCAAGAGACCCAGTACTTC.

This clonotype was counted a few times. V gene TRBV6-2 or TRBV6-3 combines with J gene TRBJ2-3; TRBD1 aligns across 8 bases. The CDR3 length is 17 residues. The ends lost 8 bases at V and 3 bases at J; junction bases unmatched: 16. Germline CDR1 is MNHEY and CDR2 is SVGEGT. The CDR3 here is CASGRGVGTGYTDTQYF. In nucleotides, the CDR3 is TGTGCCAGCGGCCGAGGGGTTGGGACAGGATATACAGATACGCAGTATTTT.

This clonotype has a handful of counts. The chain uses TRBV2 and TRBJ2-2; 12 nucleotides agree with TRBD2. With V trimmed by 10 bases and J by 6 bases, 9 bases remained unmatched. The germline V gene has CDR1 SNHLY and CDR2 FYNNEI. The CDR3 consists of 15 residues. The DNA for the CDR3 is TGTGCCACCACCCGGACTAGCGGGATTCCCGGGGAGCTGTTTTTT. Encoded protein: CATTRTSGIPGELFF. Full variable domain (remainder filled in from reference TRBV2 and TRBJ2-2): EPEVTQTPSHQVTQMGQEVILRCVPISNHLYFYWYRQILGQKVEFLVSFYNNEISEKSEIFDDQFSVERPDGSNFTLKIRSTKLEDSAMYFCATTRTSGIPGELFFGEGSRLTVL.

The chain combines TRBV5-1 with TRBJ2-1, with D perhaps given as TRBD1 or TRBD2 (5 bases each). Germline-derived CDR1 and CDR2 are SGHRS and YFSETQ. The CDR3 has 15 amino acids. The V gene lost 3 bases and the J gene lost 4 bases, with 14 bases spanning the gap. The CDR3 DNA is TGCGCCAGCAGCTCCCAGGGAGAAAGGTACAATGAGCAGTTCTTC. Amino acid sequence: CASSSQGERYNEQFF.

There are a few counts of this clonotype. A read error may explain this, as a much larger clone is one base away. The rearrangement links TRBV28 to TRBJ1-1; 7 positions agree with TRBD1. CDR1 MDHEN and CDR2 SYDVKM come from the germline V gene. This CDR3 is built from 16 residues. The CDR3 reads CASSSTGDPMNTEALF. For the CDR3, the DNA is TGTGCCAGCAGTTCAACAGGGGATCCGATGAACACTGAAGCTCTCTTT.

This clonotype was recorded many times. The V gene is TRBV18, the J gene TRBJ1-5; 9 positions agree with TRBD1. V lost 5 bases to trimming and J lost 6 bases; unmatched junction nucleotides: 8. This CDR3 has 15 residues. Germline V gives CDR1 KGHSH, CDR2 LQKENI. The chain's CDR3 is CASSSDRGQGQPQHF. For the CDR3, the DNA is TGTGCCAGCTCATCCGACAGGGGACAGGGTCAGCCCCAGCATTTT.

This clonotype was seen a handful of times. The V and J genes are TRBV20-1 and TRBJ2-1, with a possible D match to TRBD2 (5 bases). The V end lost 1 base, the J end lost 1 base, and 14 bases lay between the germline ends. The CDR3 has 16 residues. The germline V gene has CDR1 DFQATT and CDR2 SNEGSKA (reference sequence). Here the CDR3 reads CSARVVGERSYNEQFF. The CDR3 nucleotides are TGCAGTGCTAGAGTTGTCGGGGAGCGGTCCTACAATGAGCAGTTCTTC.

In its sample, this clonotype was seen once. The chain couples TRBV20-1 to TRBJ1-5; 8 nucleotides match TRBD1. The CDR3 has 17 residues. Trimming at V came to 0 bases and at J to 3 bases, leaving 10 bases not matched to a gene. Looked up from germline, CDR1 is DFQATT and CDR2 is SNEGSKA (reference sequence). The CDR3 nucleotides are TGCAGTGCTAGAGATCTTGAAACAGGGGGTTACAATCAGCCCCAGCATTTT. Protein: CSARDLETGGYNQPQHF.

Many counts were recorded for this clonotype. CDR3 DNA sequence: TGTGCCAGTTTACCGGGAAGCTCCTACAATGAGCAGTTCTTC. Translation gives CASLPGSSYNEQFF. This chain links TRBV6-1 with TRBJ2-1; D is perhaps TRBD2 (5 bases). The CDR3 runs to 14 residues. The germline CDR1 and CDR2 sequences are MNHNS and SASEGT. V was cut by 9 bases and J by 0 bases, with 12 bases left in between.

With regard to this clonotype: Being one base from a much bigger clone, this may be a read error. CDR3: CSARRTGIYEQYF. As DNA, the CDR3 is TGCAGTGCTAGGAGGACAGGGATCTACGAGCAGTACTTC. The rearrangement joins TRBV20-1 to TRBJ2-7, with 8 bases that match TRBD1. The CDR3 spans 13 residues. V lost 3 bases and J lost 3; bases outside the gene matches: 4. Germline lookup yields CDR1 DFQATT and CDR2 SNEGSKA (reference sequence).

J is TRBJ2-1 and V is TRBV2, with a tentative D call TRBD2 (5 bases). The CDR3 is made up of 14 amino acids. Germline V CDR1 and CDR2: SNHLY, FYNNEI. Trimming removed 3 bases at V and 2 bases at J, with 8 bases between. The CDR3 loop is CASSELAPYNEQFF. The CDR3 coding sequence is TGTGCCAGCAGTGAGCTAGCCCCCTACAATGAGCAGTTCTTC. Full variable domain (outside the CDR3, taken from reference TRBV2 and TRBJ2-1): EPEVTQTPSHQVTQMGQEVILRCVPISNHLYFYWYRQILGQKVEFLVSFYNNEISEKSEIFDDQFSVERPDGSNFTLKIRSTKLEDSAMYFCASSELAPYNEQFFGPGTRLTVL.

This clonotype has a handful of counts. The rearrangement uses TRBV25-1 and TRBJ2-7, with D tentatively TRBD1 (5 bases). V was trimmed by 3 bases and J by 3 bases, leaving 12 bases between them. This CDR3 is 14 amino acids long. Germline-derived CDR1 and CDR2 are MGHDK and SYGVNS. Here the CDR3 reads CASSEYGQVYEQYF. CDR3 DNA sequence: TGTGCCAGCAGTGAGTATGGACAAGTCTACGAGCAGTACTTC.

This clonotype was found many times. The chain joins TRBV20-1 to TRBJ1-5; D uncertain. CDR1 is DFQATT and CDR2 is SNEGSKA in the germline V gene (reference sequence). V gave up 3 bases and J gave up 2 bases, with 14 bases separating them. The CDR3 is made up of 15 amino acids. Here the CDR3 DNA reads TGCAGTGCTAGGCTAGGAGGGTACGGCAATCAGCCCCAGCATTTT. It specifies CSARLGGYGNQPQHF.

The sample holds many counts of this clonotype. The chain has TRBV3-1 and TRBJ2-7; D perhaps matches TRBD2 (6 bases). Looked up from germline, CDR1 is LGHDT and CDR2 is YNNKEL (reference sequence). V gave up 0 bases and J gave up 3 bases, with 9 bases separating them. The CDR3 contains 14 residues. The CDR3 region has the DNA TGTGCCAGCAGCCAAGACCCGACTAGCTACGAGCAGTACTTC. Its translation: CASSQDPTSYEQYF.

The CDR3 loop is CASSLVWGPSYVEQYF. The CDR3, as DNA: TGTGCCAGCAGCTTGGTGTGGGGACCGAGCTACGTGGAGCAGTACTTC. This chain joins TRBV5-5 and TRBJ2-7; the D gene could be TRBD1 or TRBD2 (5 bases each). Trimming removed 0 bases at V and 7 bases at J, with 20 bases between. The CDR3 contains 16 residues. Per the germline V gene, CDR1 is SGHKS and CDR2 is YYEKEE (reference sequence).